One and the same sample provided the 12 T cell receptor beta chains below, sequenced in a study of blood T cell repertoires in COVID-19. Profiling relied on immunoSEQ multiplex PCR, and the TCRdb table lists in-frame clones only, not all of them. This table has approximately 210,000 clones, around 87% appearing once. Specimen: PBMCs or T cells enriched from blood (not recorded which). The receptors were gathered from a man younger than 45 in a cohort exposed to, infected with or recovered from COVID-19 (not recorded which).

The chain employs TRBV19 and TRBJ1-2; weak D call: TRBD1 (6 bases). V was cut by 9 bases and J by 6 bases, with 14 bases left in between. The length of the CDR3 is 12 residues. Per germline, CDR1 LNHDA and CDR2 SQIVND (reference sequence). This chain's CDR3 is CASMAGGHGYTF. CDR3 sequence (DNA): TGTGCCAGCATGGCTGGGGGCCATGGCTACACCTTC.

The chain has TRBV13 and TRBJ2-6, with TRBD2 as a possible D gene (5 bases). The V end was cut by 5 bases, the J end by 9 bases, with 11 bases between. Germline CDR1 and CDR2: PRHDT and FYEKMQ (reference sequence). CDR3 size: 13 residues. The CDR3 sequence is CASSPTRDNVLTF. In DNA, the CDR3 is TGTGCCAGCAGCCCCACCCGGGACAACGTCCTGACTTTC. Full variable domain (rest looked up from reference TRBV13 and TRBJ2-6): AAGVIQSPRHLIKEKRETATLKCYPIPRHDTVYWYQQGPGQDPQFLISFYEKMQSDKGSIPDRFSAQQFSDYHSELNMSSLELGDSALYFCASSPTRDNVLTFGAGSRLTVL.

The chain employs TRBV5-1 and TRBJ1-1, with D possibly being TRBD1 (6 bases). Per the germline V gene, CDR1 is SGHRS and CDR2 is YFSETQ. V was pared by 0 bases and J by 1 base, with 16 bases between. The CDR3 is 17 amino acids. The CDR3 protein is CASSLGPGRGRNTEAFF. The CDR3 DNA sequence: TGCGCCAGCAGCTTGGGGCCCGGCAGGGGCCGGAACACTGAAGCTTTCTTT.

CDR3 region: CASSVGPEISSYEQYF. In DNA form, the CDR3 reads TGTGCCAGCAGCGTAGGGCCAGAAATAAGCTCCTACGAGCAGTACTTC. V and J are TRBV9 and TRBJ2-7; no definite D call. Trimming removed 0 bases at V and 0 bases at J, with 13 bases between. CDR1 SGDLS and CDR2 YYNGEE come from the germline V gene. This CDR3 spans 16 amino acids.

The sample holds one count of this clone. CDR3 coding DNA: TGTGCCAGCAGCTTTTTTACCCTCCGGGACAGGGGTCATGGCTACACCTTC. It is translated as CASSFFTLRDRGHGYTF. The chain carries TRBV28 and TRBJ1-2, with 10 bases that match TRBD1. Germline assignment: CDR1 MDHEN and CDR2 SYDVKM. Trimming took 6 bases from V and 6 from J; bases not matched to a gene: 16. This CDR3 spans 17 amino acids.

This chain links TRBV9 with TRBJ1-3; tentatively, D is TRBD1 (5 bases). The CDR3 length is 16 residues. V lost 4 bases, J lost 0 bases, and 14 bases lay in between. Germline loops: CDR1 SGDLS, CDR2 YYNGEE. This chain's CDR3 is CASSPPGTNSGNTIYF. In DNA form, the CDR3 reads TGTGCCAGCAGCCCCCCCGGGACTAACTCTGGAAACACCATATATTTT.

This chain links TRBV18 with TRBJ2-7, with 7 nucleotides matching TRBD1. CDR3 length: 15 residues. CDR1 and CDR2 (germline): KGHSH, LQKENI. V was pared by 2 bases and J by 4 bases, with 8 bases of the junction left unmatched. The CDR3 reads CASSPIDRVGYEQYF. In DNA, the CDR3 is TGTGCCAGCTCACCAATTGACAGGGTAGGGTACGAGCAGTACTTC.

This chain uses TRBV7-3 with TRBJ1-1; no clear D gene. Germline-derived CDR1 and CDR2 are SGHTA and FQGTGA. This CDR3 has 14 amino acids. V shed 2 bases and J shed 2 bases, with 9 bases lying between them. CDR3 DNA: TGTGCCAGCAGCTTACATGGGCCCAACACTGAAGCTTTCTTT. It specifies CASSLHGPNTEAFF. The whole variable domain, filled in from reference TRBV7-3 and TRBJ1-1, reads GAGVSQTPSNKVTEKGKYVELRCDPISGHTALYWYRQSLGQGPEFLIYFQGTGAADDSGLPNDRFFAVRPEGSVSTLKIQRTERGDSAVYLCASSLHGPNTEAFFGQGTRLTVV.

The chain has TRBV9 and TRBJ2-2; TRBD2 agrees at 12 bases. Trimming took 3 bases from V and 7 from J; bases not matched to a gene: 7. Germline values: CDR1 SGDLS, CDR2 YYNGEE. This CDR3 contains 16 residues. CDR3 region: CASSATSGSGIGELFF. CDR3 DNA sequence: TGTGCCAGCAGCGCGACTAGCGGGAGTGGTATCGGGGAGCTGTTTTTT.

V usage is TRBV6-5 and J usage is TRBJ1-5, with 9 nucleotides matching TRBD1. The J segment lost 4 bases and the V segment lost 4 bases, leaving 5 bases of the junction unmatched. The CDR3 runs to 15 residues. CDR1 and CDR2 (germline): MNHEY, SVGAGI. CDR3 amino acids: CASSLGTGTNQPQHF. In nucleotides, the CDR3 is TGTGCCAGCAGTTTGGGGACAGGGACAAATCAGCCCCAGCATTTT.

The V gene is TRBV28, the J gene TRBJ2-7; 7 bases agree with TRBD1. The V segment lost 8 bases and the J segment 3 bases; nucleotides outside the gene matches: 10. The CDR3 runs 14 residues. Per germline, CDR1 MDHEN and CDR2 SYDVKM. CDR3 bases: TGTGCCAGCGGGAACCGACAGGGAAACTACGAGCAGTACTTC. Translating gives CASGNRQGNYEQYF.

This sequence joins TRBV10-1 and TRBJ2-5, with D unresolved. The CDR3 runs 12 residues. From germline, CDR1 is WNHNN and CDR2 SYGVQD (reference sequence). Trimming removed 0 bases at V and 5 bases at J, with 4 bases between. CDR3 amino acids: CASSESSETQYF. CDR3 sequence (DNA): TGCGCCAGCAGTGAGTCGAGTGAGACCCAGTACTTC.